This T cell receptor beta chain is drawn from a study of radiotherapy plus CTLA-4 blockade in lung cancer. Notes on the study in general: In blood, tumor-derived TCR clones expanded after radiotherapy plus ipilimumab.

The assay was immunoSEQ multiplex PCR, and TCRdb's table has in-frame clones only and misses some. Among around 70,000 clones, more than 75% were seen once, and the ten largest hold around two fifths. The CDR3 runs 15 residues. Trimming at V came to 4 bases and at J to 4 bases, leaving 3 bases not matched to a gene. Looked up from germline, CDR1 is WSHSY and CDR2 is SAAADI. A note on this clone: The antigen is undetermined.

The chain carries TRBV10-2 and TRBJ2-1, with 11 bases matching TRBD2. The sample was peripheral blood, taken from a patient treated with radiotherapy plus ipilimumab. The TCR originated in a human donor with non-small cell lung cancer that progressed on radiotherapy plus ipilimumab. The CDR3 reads CASSGLAGLYNEQFF. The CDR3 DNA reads TGCGCCAGCAGTGGACTAGCGGGACTATACAATGAGCAGTTCTTC.